These 28 T cell receptor beta chains were all obtained from the same sample, sequenced in a study of shared T cell receptors in the human thymus. Generated by immunoSEQ multiplex PCR, the TCRdb table keeps only in-frame clones and is missing some. Seen here are about 380,000 clones, 85% to 95% observed once, and the top ten hold around 0.018%. The source material was thymocytes. The receptors come from a human donor.

This clone appeared a single time. V usage is TRBV27 and J usage is TRBJ2-1; D is possibly TRBD2 (6 bases). V was trimmed by 5 bases and J by 6 bases, leaving 26 bases between them. The CDR3 totals 18 residues. CDR1 and CDR2 (germline): MNHEY, SMNVEV (reference sequence). In DNA, the CDR3 is TGTGCCAGCAGTCTCTACTCCGACTCCGGGACTCGGTCCAATGAGCAGTTCTTC. Its translation: CASSLYSDSGTRSNEQFF.

This chain uses TRBV27 with TRBJ2-1, with TRBD2 as a possible D gene (6 bases). In germline, CDR1 is MNHEY, CDR2 SMNVEV (reference sequence). The V and J ends lost 0 bases and 10 bases respectively, with 10 bases between them. The CDR3 runs to 13 residues. The CDR3 DNA is TGTGCCAGCAGTTTATCATTAAGCGGGGAGCAGTTCTTC. Amino acids: CASSLSLSGEQFF.

The J gene is TRBJ2-5, the V gene TRBV27, with 9 positions matching TRBD2. The ends lost 6 bases at V and 4 bases at J; junction bases unmatched: 12. This CDR3 contains 16 residues. Germline V gives CDR1 MNHEY, CDR2 SMNVEV (reference sequence). The CDR3 loop is CASRSPSGKGGETQYF. CDR3 in DNA: TGTGCCAGCAGATCCCCTAGCGGGAAGGGAGGAGAGACCCAGTACTTC.

CDR3 residues: CASSPRDIRDNEQFF. CDR3 coding DNA: TGTGCCAGCTCACCACGGGACATCAGGGACAATGAGCAGTTCTTC. The chain is built from TRBV18 and TRBJ2-1, with D perhaps TRBD1 (6 bases). Germline CDR1 is KGHSH and CDR2 is LQKENI. V lost 1 base to trimming and J lost 5 bases, with 12 bases between them. The CDR3 length is 15 residues.

J is TRBJ2-3 and V is TRBV7-2; 8 bases map to TRBD2. With V trimmed by 0 bases and J by 0 bases, 11 bases remained unmatched. Per germline, CDR1 SGHTA and CDR2 FQGNSA. CDR3 length equals 19 residues. This chain's CDR3 is CASSLAKWVAGTSTDTQYF. DNA for the CDR3: TGTGCCAGCAGCTTAGCAAAATGGGTAGCGGGAACCAGCACAGATACGCAGTATTTT.

The chain has TRBV7-6 and TRBJ2-1; D is perhaps TRBD2 (6 bases). V was trimmed by 1 base and J by 6 bases, leaving 10 bases between them. The CDR3 extends over 14 amino acids. Germline loops: CDR1 SGHVS, CDR2 FNYEAQ. CDR3 coding DNA: TGTGCCAGCAGCTTAGGGGCGGGGCTCAATGAGCAGTTCTTC. Translated, it gives CASSLGAGLNEQFF. Combining the CDR3 with reference TRBV7-6 and TRBJ2-1 gives the whole variable domain GAGVSQSPRYKVTKRGQDVALRCDPISGHVSLYWYRQALGQGPEFLTYFNYEAQQDKSGLPNDRFSAERPEGSISTLTIQRTEQRDSAMYRCASSLGAGLNEQFFGPGTRLTVL.

This sequence joins TRBV7-2 and TRBJ2-7, with D perhaps matching TRBD1 (6 bases). Per the germline V gene, CDR1 is SGHTA and CDR2 is FQGNSA. The CDR3 is 17 amino acids. The germline V and J ends were trimmed by 5 bases and 2 bases, with 22 bases remaining between them. CDR3 DNA sequence: TGTGCCAGCAGCATCTCTCTACAGGGATACTACCCCTACGAGCAGTACTTC. It encodes CASSISLQGYYPYEQYF.

The chain has TRBV15 and TRBJ1-5, with a tentative D call TRBD1 (5 bases). Trimming pared 0 bases from V and 2 bases from J, leaving 14 bases between. This CDR3 is built from 17 residues. Germline lookup yields CDR1 LNHNV and CDR2 YYDKDF (reference sequence). CDR3 loop: CATSRDQLGACNQPQHF. CDR3 coding DNA: TGTGCCACCAGCAGAGATCAGTTAGGGGCATGCAATCAGCCCCAGCATTTT.

V and J are TRBV9 and TRBJ1-1; D not certain. CDR3 length equals 13 residues. Germline-derived CDR1 and CDR2 are SGDLS and YYNGEE. Trimming stripped 0 bases from V and 5 bases from J, with 8 bases between. The CDR3 is CASSVERITEAFF. The CDR3 DNA sequence: TGTGCCAGCAGCGTAGAACGGATAACTGAAGCTTTCTTT. Using reference TRBV9 and TRBJ1-1 for the parts outside the CDR3, the full variable domain is DSGVTQTPKHLITATGQRVTLRCSPRSGDLSVYWYQQSLDQGLQFLIQYYNGEERAKGNILERFSAQQFPDLHSELNLSSLELGDSALYFCASSVERITEAFFGQGTRLTVV.

This chain joins TRBV5-1 and TRBJ1-1; 9 bases are shared with TRBD1. V was pared by 7 bases and J by 1 base, with 17 bases of the junction left unmatched. CDR3 length: 18 residues. Germline CDR1 is SGHRS and CDR2 is YFSETQ. The CDR3 sequence is CASLKGPGQGPQNTEAFF. DNA of the CDR3: TGCGCCAGCCTTAAGGGGCCGGGACAGGGACCCCAGAACACTGAAGCTTTCTTT.

This rearrangement joins TRBV5-5 to TRBJ2-4; D remains ambiguous. V was cut by 4 bases and J by 0 bases, with 17 bases left in between. This CDR3 comprises 17 residues. CDR1 is SGHKS, CDR2 YYEKEE, per germline (reference sequence). CDR3 nucleotide sequence: TGTGCCAGCAGCCTCCCGCAGAACTTCATAGCCAAAAACATTCAGTACTTC. It translates to CASSLPQNFIAKNIQYF.

The rearrangement uses TRBV21-1 and TRBJ2-3; the table gives TRBD2 as D, unverified against the DNA. TRBV21-1 is a listed pseudogene. The CDR3 sequence is 17 residues long. The CDR3 sequence is CASSKGRTSGATDTQYF. The CDR3 bases are TGTGCCAGCAGCAAAGGGCGGACTAGCGGGGCGACAGATACGCAGTATTTT.

V is TRBV14 and J is TRBJ2-7; possibly TRBD1 for D (5 bases). Germline V CDR1 and CDR2: SGHDN, FVKESK. V lost 0 bases and J 6 bases, leaving 24 bases between the germline ends. The CDR3 is 18 amino acids. The CDR3 sequence is CASSQESRLTVAAPEQYF. The CDR3 coding sequence is TGTGCCAGCAGCCAAGAATCCCGCTTGACAGTAGCTGCGCCCGAGCAGTACTTC.

This rearrangement joins TRBV5-5 to TRBJ1-3; D remains unclear. The CDR3 covers 18 residues. The V gene lost 0 bases and the J gene lost 0 bases, with 16 bases spanning the gap. Germline lookup yields CDR1 SGHKS and CDR2 YYEKEE (reference sequence). This CDR3 reads CASSLERQYLNSGNTIYF. As DNA, the CDR3 is TGTGCCAGCAGCTTGGAGCGTCAGTACCTTAACTCTGGAAACACCATATATTTT.

The chain links TRBV28 to TRBJ2-6; D gene unclear. Germline-derived CDR1 and CDR2 are MDHEN and SYDVKM. This CDR3 spans 17 amino acids. Trimming took 2 bases from V and 0 from J, leaving 11 bases between them. CDR3 nucleotides: TGTGCCAGCAGTTTACTCCCAGAGACCTCTGGGGCCAACGTCCTGACTTTC. Its protein product is CASSLLPETSGANVLTF.

V and J are TRBV4-1 and TRBJ1-4, with D perhaps matching TRBD1 (6 bases). Between the trimmed V and J ends, which lost 3 bases and 8 bases, there was a span of 16 bases. CDR1 and CDR2 (germline): MGHRA, YSYEKL. CDR3 length: 15 amino acids. CDR3 DNA sequence: TGCGCCAGCAGCCACTCCAGGGGCCTTACCGAAAAACTGTTTTTT. Amino acids: CASSHSRGLTEKLFF.

The V call is TRBV9, the J call TRBJ2-1; perhaps TRBD2 as D (6 bases). Germline lookup yields CDR1 SGDLS and CDR2 YYNGEE. CDR3 length: 14 residues. V was clipped by 0 bases and J by 9 bases, with 13 bases between them. The CDR3 spells CASSVGRAGTEQFF. The CDR3 region has the DNA TGTGCCAGCAGCGTAGGGCGGGCGGGAACTGAGCAGTTCTTC.

This sequence joins TRBV6-1 and TRBJ2-1, with a possible D match to TRBD2 (6 bases). CDR3 length: 17 residues. Germline lookup yields CDR1 MNHNS and CDR2 SASEGT. Trimming removed 2 bases at V and 4 bases at J, with 18 bases between. CDR3 amino acids: CASSELGRDLPYNEQFF. The CDR3 bases are TGTGCCAGCAGTGAACTTGGGCGGGACCTTCCTTACAATGAGCAGTTCTTC.

This clone has just one count. The chain uses TRBV19 and TRBJ2-1; D could derive from TRBD1 or TRBD2 (5 bases each). Trimming shortened V by 7 bases and J by 5 bases, and 12 bases separated the two germline ends. CDR1 is LNHDA, CDR2 SQIVND, per germline (reference sequence). The CDR3 runs 13 residues. CDR3 nucleotides: TGTGCCAGTATCGGGACGAGGGACAATGAGCAGTTCTTC. Residues: CASIGTRDNEQFF. Drawing the rest from reference TRBV19 and TRBJ2-1, the complete variable domain is DGGITQSPKYLFRKEGQNVTLSCEQNLNHDAMYWYRQDPGQGLRLIYYSQIVNDFQKGDIAEGYSVSREKKESFPLTVTSAQKNPTAFYLCASIGTRDNEQFFGPGTRLTVL.

The chain's CDR3 is CASSWTGRKGYGYTF. CDR3 sequence (DNA): TGTGCCAGCAGCTGGACAGGGAGGAAGGGCTATGGCTACACCTTC. This chain uses TRBV7-9 with TRBJ1-2; 8 positions agree with TRBD1. Germline V gives CDR1 SEHNR, CDR2 FQNEAQ (reference sequence). CDR3 length: 15 amino acids. Unmatched junction bases numbered 8, after V lost 4 bases and J lost 4 bases. Full variable domain (outside the CDR3, taken from reference TRBV7-9 and TRBJ1-2): DTGVSQNPRHKITKRGQNVTFRCDPISEHNRLYWYRQTLGQGPEFLTYFQNEAQLEKSRLLSDRFSAERPKGSFSTLEIQRTEQGDSAMYLCASSWTGRKGYGYTFGSGTRLTVV.

The chain is built from TRBV5-6 and TRBJ2-1, with 10 nucleotides matching TRBD2. The CDR3 totals 17 residues. The germline CDR1 and CDR2 sequences are SGHDT and YYEEEE. V shed 7 bases and J 0 bases; nucleotides not matched to a gene: 10. This CDR3 is CASGWTSGMSSYNEQFF. CDR3 bases: TGTGCCAGCGGCTGGACTAGCGGTATGAGCTCCTACAATGAGCAGTTCTTC.

The chain links TRBV28 to TRBJ2-1; D is possibly TRBD2 (5 bases). V lost 5 bases to trimming and J lost 3 bases, with 17 bases between them. From germline, CDR1 is MDHEN and CDR2 SYDVKM. This CDR3 spans 16 amino acids. The CDR3 DNA reads TGTGCCAGCAGTACCCCGAGCGGTTCCGGCTACAATGAGCAGTTCTTC. Translation: CASSTPSGSGYNEQFF.

The chain uses TRBV7-9 and TRBJ1-4; tentatively, D is TRBD1 (5 bases). Per germline, CDR1 SEHNR and CDR2 FQNEAQ (reference sequence). This CDR3 contains 13 residues. V dropped 3 bases and J dropped 10 bases, with 12 bases sitting between them. Here the CDR3 DNA reads TGTGCCAGCAGCTTCGATAGGGGCGGAAAACTGTTTTTT. It specifies CASSFDRGGKLFF.

V usage is TRBV5-1 and J usage is TRBJ1-1; D not certain. The length of the CDR3 is 11 residues. Germline CDR1 SGHRS, CDR2 YFSETQ. V was clipped by 0 bases and J by 3 bases, with 0 bases between them. The CDR3 loop reads CASSLDTEAFF. The CDR3 nucleotides are TGCGCCAGCAGCTTGGACACTGAAGCTTTCTTT.

The V gene is TRBV6-1, the J gene TRBJ2-4; 7 bases are shared with TRBD2. The germline CDR1 and CDR2 sequences are MNHNS and SASEGT. J gave up 7 bases and V 2 bases, and 14 bases lay outside the gene matches. The CDR3 runs to 17 residues. The DNA of the CDR3 is TGTGCCAGCAGTGAAAGGGGAGGGGTCTGGGGGAGGAACATTCAGTACTTC. It yields the protein CASSERGGVWGRNIQYF.

The chain has TRBV27 and TRBJ2-3, with D perhaps matching TRBD2 (5 bases). This CDR3 is built from 13 residues. The V end was cut by 5 bases, the J end by 5 bases, with 11 bases between. Per the germline V gene, CDR1 is MNHEY and CDR2 is SMNVEV (reference sequence). The CDR3 region is CASSTSELDTQYF. CDR3 nucleotide sequence: TGTGCCAGCAGTACTAGTGAGCTAGATACGCAGTATTTT.

V and J are TRBV5-3 and TRBJ2-1, with 7 bases fitting TRBD1. TRBV5-3 is an ORF, with its function uncertain. The V and J ends lost 1 base and 6 bases, in that order; junction bases with no gene match: 13. The CDR3 runs 17 residues. As DNA, the CDR3 is TGTGCCAGAAGCTTGCAGGACAGGTCGCTTAGATGCAATGAGCAGTTCTTC. Its translation is CARSLQDRSLRCNEQFF.

The table lists this clone with a few counts. The CDR3 DNA reads TGTGCCAGCAGTCCCCGACAGGTCAACTCACCTGGAAACACCATATATTTT. This encodes CASSPRQVNSPGNTIYF. The chain employs TRBV28 and TRBJ1-3, with D perhaps TRBD1 (6 bases). V lost 5 bases, J lost 2 bases, and 19 bases lay in between. Germline assignment: CDR1 MDHEN and CDR2 SYDVKM. The CDR3 covers 17 residues.